The 20 T cell receptor beta chains below all came from one sample that was sequenced in a study of post-analysis software for immune sequencing data. Findings and limits, study-wide: About five TRBV segments appeared more often in patients than in controls, and TRBV5-6, TRBV5-1 and TRBV20-1 were among these.

Unique-molecular-identifier-tagged TCR beta cDNA libraries were used. A single record per CDR3 protein comes from TCRdb applying MiXCR to the PCR reads. The table includes roughly 540,000 distinct CDR3 sequences, roughly 34% detected once. No antigen has been assigned to these receptors. Material for sequencing was blood. The receptor source for this set is a girl aged 2-17 years with multiple sclerosis.

V usage is TRBV5-6 and J usage is TRBJ2-5; perhaps TRBD1 as D (6 bases). This CDR3 contains 13 residues. Germline CDR1 SGHDT, CDR2 YYEEEE. V was pared by 4 bases and J by 3 bases, with 10 bases between. CDR3 in amino acids: CASSPWTEETQYF. CDR3 coding DNA: TGTGCCAGCAGCCCCTGGACAGAAGAGACCCAGTACTTC.

The V gene is TRBV20-1, the J gene TRBJ2-4; D gene unclear. Looked up from germline, CDR1 is DFQATT and CDR2 is SNEGSKA (reference sequence). Trimming removed 6 bases from V and 0 bases from J, with 9 bases in between. The CDR3 consists of 13 residues. The CDR3 region has the DNA TGCAGTGCGGTTCCGGTAGCCAAAAACATTCAGTACTTC. Protein product: CSAVPVAKNIQYF.

The chain couples TRBV6-7 to TRBJ1-6; D is unclear. TRBV6-7 is sorted into the ORF group, with uncertain function. The CDR3 sequence is 12 residues long. Trimming pared 5 bases from V and 14 bases from J, leaving 13 bases between. The CDR3 bases are TGTGCCAGCAGTCAACCGCGGTTAGCCCTCCACTTT. It codes for CASSQPRLALHF.

This clonotype was observed a handful of times. The rearrangement joins TRBV5-1 to TRBJ2-1; TRBD2 matches at 11 bases. The CDR3 has 15 residues. Germline V gives CDR1 SGHRS, CDR2 YFSETQ. The V and J ends lost 4 bases and 9 bases, in that order; junction bases with no gene match: 9. CDR3 nucleotide sequence: TGCGCCAGCAGCCTTAGCGGGGGGGCAGGAGGTGAGCAGTTCTTC. Translation: CASSLSGGAGGEQFF.

The rearrangement links TRBV20-1 to TRBJ2-2; D gene ambiguous. The CDR3 is 14 residues long. V shed 2 bases and J shed 5 bases, with 12 bases lying between them. The germline V gene has CDR1 DFQATT and CDR2 SNEGSKA (reference sequence). CDR3 in amino acids: CSARPGVWTGELFF. The CDR3 DNA is TGCAGTGCTAGACCTGGGGTCTGGACCGGGGAGCTGTTTTTT.

The chain is built from TRBV12-3 or TRBV12-4 and TRBJ2-3; D may be TRBD2 (6 bases). V lost 5 bases to trimming and J lost 2 bases, with 20 bases between them. The CDR3 has 17 residues. In nucleotides, the CDR3 is TGTGCCAGCAGTCCACCCCGAGCTAGCGCTACCACAGATACGCAGTATTTT. This gives the protein CASSPPRASATTDTQYF.

The chain has TRBV6-2 or TRBV6-3 and TRBJ1-1; possibly TRBD1 for D (5 bases). Germline loops: CDR1 MNHEY, CDR2 SVGEGT. This CDR3 has 14 amino acids. Trimming left V 0 bases short and J 8 bases short, with 13 bases between. The CDR3 protein is CASSYSNRLMEAFF. The CDR3 DNA reads as TGTGCCAGCAGTTACTCTAACAGGCTCATGGAAGCTTTCTTT.

The genes are TRBV20-1 and TRBJ2-3; 9 nucleotides match TRBD2. Germline loops: CDR1 DFQATT, CDR2 SNEGSKA (reference sequence). Trimming cost V 1 base and J 0 bases; bases outside gene matches: 5. The length of the CDR3 is 16 residues. DNA of the CDR3: TGCAGTGCTAGAGCCCCCACTAGCGGGAGCACAGATACGCAGTATTTT. Its protein product is CSARAPTSGSTDTQYF.

This clonotype was observed a few times. The chain employs TRBV11-2 and TRBJ2-6; unclear D gene. The length of the CDR3 is 20 residues. V lost 6 bases to trimming and J lost 3 bases, with 27 bases between them. Germline loops: CDR1 SGHAT, CDR2 FQNNGV. CDR3 DNA: TGTGCCAGCAGTTCACTAAGGAAAGGCACAACCGCCCTTGGGGCCAACGTCCTGACTTTC. It is translated as CASSSLRKGTTALGANVLTF. Looking up the rest from reference TRBV11-2 and TRBJ2-6 gives the full variable domain: EAGVAQSPRYKIIEKRQSVAFWCNPISGHATLYWYQQILGQGPKLLIQFQNNGVVDDSQLPKDRFSAERLKGVDSTLKIQPAKLEDSAVYLCASSSLRKGTTALGANVLTFGAGSRLTVL.

The CDR3 protein is CASRPLIGRYEQYF. DNA for the CDR3: TGTGCCAGCAGACCTCTGATTGGGCGATACGAGCAGTACTTC. This chain joins TRBV21-1 and TRBJ2-7; no check of the table's D call, TRBD1, against the DNA was made. TRBV21-1 is described as a pseudogene. The CDR3 has 14 amino acids.

This clonotype was detected ten times or more. The J gene is TRBJ1-4, the V gene TRBV7-2; D may be TRBD1 (5 bases). Trimming removed 0 bases at V and 8 bases at J, with 16 bases between. The CDR3 consists of 16 residues. Germline lookup yields CDR1 SGHTA and CDR2 FQGNSA. CDR3 coding DNA: TGTGCCAGCAGCTTAGCGCAATCTGGGGGGGGAGAAAAACTGTTTTTT. Its protein product is CASSLAQSGGGEKLFF.

The sample holds many counts of this clonotype. This chain joins TRBV18 and TRBJ2-1; no firm D call. CDR1 KGHSH and CDR2 LQKENI come from the germline V gene. CDR3 length equals 15 residues. Trimming stripped 5 bases from V and 4 bases from J, with 15 bases between. The CDR3 nucleotides are TGTGCCAGCTCAGGTATGGACGCCCGATACAATGAGCAGTTCTTC. Protein: CASSGMDARYNEQFF.

This chain links TRBV10-3 with TRBJ1-4; D is ambiguous. This CDR3 is 15 amino acids long. Trimming stripped 0 bases from V and 4 bases from J, with 9 bases between. CDR1 and CDR2 (germline): ENHRY, SYGVKD. CDR3 nucleotides: TGTGCCATCAGTGAGTCGATGCGGTTTAATGAAAAACTGTTTTTT. Translating it yields CAISESMRFNEKLFF.

V usage is TRBV4-1 and J usage is TRBJ1-5; no reliable D call. Trimming stripped 0 bases from V and 4 bases from J, with 10 bases between. The germline V gene encodes CDR1 MGHRA and CDR2 YSYEKL. The CDR3 consists of 15 residues. CDR3: CASSQEPVNNQPQHF. As DNA, the CDR3 is TGCGCCAGCAGCCAAGAGCCAGTCAATAATCAGCCCCAGCATTTT.

The chain employs TRBV2 and TRBJ2-3; no definite D call. This CDR3 spans 12 amino acids. The germline V gene has CDR1 SNHLY and CDR2 FYNNEI. V was cut by 6 bases and J by 12 bases, with 16 bases left in between. CDR3 coding DNA: TGTGCCAGCAGCTTTAGACAAGGACCCCAGTATTTT. Protein product: CASSFRQGPQYF.

CDR3 DNA: TGTGCCAGCAGCCCCCGGACAGAGCCCTTCTCCTACAATGAGCAGTTCTTC. Translating gives CASSPRTEPFSYNEQFF. The chain links TRBV4-2 to TRBJ2-1; D may be TRBD1 (6 bases). Trimming left V 4 bases short and J 0 bases short, with 16 bases between. Germline lookup yields CDR1 LGHNA and CDR2 YNFKEQ. This CDR3 has 17 amino acids.

The chain carries TRBV20-1 and TRBJ2-5, with D possibly TRBD1 on 6 matching bases. Trimming removed 5 bases at V and 4 bases at J, with 11 bases between. Per the germline V gene, CDR1 is DFQATT and CDR2 is SNEGSKA (reference sequence). The length of the CDR3 is 12 residues. CDR3 sequence reads: CSAAGVGETQYF. As DNA, the CDR3 is TGCAGTGCTGCAGGGGTGGGAGAGACCCAGTACTTC.

The chain uses TRBV5-1 and TRBJ2-7; possibly TRBD1 or TRBD2 for D (5 bases each). The germline V gene encodes CDR1 SGHRS and CDR2 YFSETQ. Trimming removed 4 bases from V and 7 bases from J, with 21 bases in between. The CDR3 runs 15 residues. CDR3 nucleotides: TGCGCCAGCAGCACTCCATCGACGGGGCCGGGGGAGCAGTACTTC. Translated: CASSTPSTGPGEQYF.

This clonotype has just a few counts. This chain joins TRBV6-6 and TRBJ2-7; tentatively, D is TRBD1 (6 bases). The CDR3 sequence is 15 residues long. V was shortened by 4 bases and J by 3 bases, with 16 bases between the two germline ends. Looked up from germline, CDR1 is MNHNY and CDR2 is SVGAGI (reference sequence). CDR3 in amino acids: CASSSHWQGIYEQYF. The CDR3 coding sequence is TGTGCCAGCAGTTCCCATTGGCAGGGGATCTACGAGCAGTACTTC.

The chain combines TRBV5-1 with TRBJ2-5; either TRBD1 or TRBD2 may fit D (5 bases each). Germline CDR1 SGHRS, CDR2 YFSETQ. V dropped 0 bases and J dropped 11 bases, with 17 bases sitting between them. The CDR3 totals 14 residues. Here the CDR3 reads CASSLDIGTHGQYF. CDR3 bases: TGCGCCAGCAGCTTGGATATAGGGACCCACGGGCAGTACTTC. Complete variable domain (other parts from reference TRBV5-1 and TRBJ2-5): KAGVTQTPRYLIKTRGQQVTLSCSPISGHRSVSWYQQTPGQGLQFLFEYFSETQRNKGNFPGRFSGRQFSNSRSEMNVSTLELGDSALYLCASSLDIGTHGQYFGPGTRLLVL.